The 4 T cell receptor beta chains below all came from one sample that was sequenced in a study of T cells in Graves' hyperthyroidism and ophthalmopathy. Amplified TCR beta CDR3 regions came from RNA transcripts. An initial round of RT-PCR targeting the TCR CDR3 relied on the HTBI primer set. From the multiplex PCR reads, TCRdb called clonotypes with MiXCR, one entry per CDR3 protein. The sample carries hundreds of thousands of distinct CDR3 sequences, approximately 14% recorded once. Sequencing input: blood. These receptors were collected from a woman aged 45-60 years with Graves' ophthalmopathy.

This clonotype has ten or more counts. The chain links TRBV28 to TRBJ2-2; 10 nucleotides align to TRBD1. The CDR3 totals 18 residues. Trimming at V came to 6 bases and at J to 3 bases, leaving 13 bases not matched to a gene. Germline assignment: CDR1 MDHEN and CDR2 SYDVKM. The CDR3 DNA is TGTGCCAGCAGGTTGGACAGGGGGTTGCATTGGGACACCGGGGAGCTGTTTTTT. Translated: CASRLDRGLHWDTGELFF.

This clonotype showed up just a few times. The V gene is TRBV18, the J gene TRBJ2-3; D is unclear. Per germline, CDR1 KGHSH and CDR2 LQKENI. V was shortened by 3 bases and J by 5 bases, with 9 bases between the two germline ends. The CDR3 runs to 13 residues. This CDR3 is CASSPPELDTQYF. The DNA of the CDR3 is TGTGCCAGCTCACCTCCAGAGCTAGATACGCAGTATTTT.

This clonotype was recorded a few times. The rearrangement uses TRBV6-1 and TRBJ1-6, with D possibly matching TRBD1 (5 bases). The CDR3 spans 17 residues. Germline V gene lookup returns CDR1 MNHNS and CDR2 SASEGT. V lost 0 bases, J lost 0 bases, and 9 bases lay in between. CDR3 region: CASSEAEGLSYNSPLHF. The CDR3 DNA is TGTGCCAGCAGTGAAGCGGAGGGGCTCTCCTATAATTCACCCCTCCACTTT.

This clonotype was observed a few times. The chain combines TRBV20-1 with TRBJ2-2; 7 nucleotides agree with TRBD1. CDR1 is DFQATT, CDR2 SNEGSKA, per germline (reference sequence). The V and J ends lost 4 bases and 0 bases, in that order; junction bases with no gene match: 5. The CDR3 runs to 15 residues. The CDR3 region has the DNA TGCAGTGCTATCAGACAGGGTTCGAACACCGGGGAGCTGTTTTTT. Protein: CSAIRQGSNTGELFF.